This TCR beta chain was found in a study of cytomegalovirus exposure and HLA in healthy donors. Findings and limits, study-wide: A later analysis appeared to link common viral pathogens to several of the most significant clusters. Indistinguishable V segments, including TRBV6-2 and TRBV6-3, were excluded.

There are 16 residues in the CDR3. CDR1 and CDR2 from the germline V gene are SEHNR and FQNEAQ (reference sequence). Trimming shortened V by 3 bases and J by 3 bases, and 15 bases separated the two germline ends. PCR was performed using 60 Vbeta and 13 Jbeta primers. The table came from immunoSEQ multiplex PCR; TCRdb's copy has only in-frame clones and leaves some out. The table includes approximately 52,000 clones, 77% detected once. In regard to this clone: Its target is not known.

The TCR was taken from a female donor in good health and CMV-seronegative. The sample comprised PBMCs. The chain couples TRBV7-9 to TRBJ2-1, with D perhaps matching TRBD2 (5 bases). The CDR3 protein is CASSLAAGHSYNEQFF. DNA for the CDR3: TGTGCCAGCAGCTTGGCCGCGGGCCACAGCTACAATGAGCAGTTCTTC. Full variable domain (outside the CDR3, taken from reference TRBV7-9 and TRBJ2-1): DTGVSQNPRHKITKRGQNVTFRCDPISEHNRLYWYRQTLGQGPEFLTYFQNEAQLEKSRLLSDRFSAERPKGSFSTLEIQRTEQGDSAMYLCASSLAAGHSYNEQFFGPGTRLTVL.